A selection of T cell receptor beta chains follows, all from one sample in a study of shared clonotypes between healthy human individuals. Clones were sequenced by immunoSEQ multiplex PCR, and TCRdb holds only the in-frame ones, with some missing. In the table there are 1.5 million to 2.5 million clones, about 95% of which are singletons. Sequenced input: naive CD8+ T cells sorted from blood. These receptor sequences come from a man between 18 and 29 years old in good health. Both conserved end residues are part of each CDR3. D genes are given only for firm matches. Only some rows state a clone size, as once, few, many or a class for expanded clones.

TRBJ2-5 TRBV30 . . CAWSAMTEMKETQYF TGTGCCTGGAGTGCCATGACAGAGATGAAAGAGACCCAGTACTTC
TRBJ2-1 TRBV7-2 . TRBD2 CASSFRGTTGYNEQFF TGTGCCAGCAGCTTTAGAGGGACTACGGGTTACAATGAGCAGTTCTTC
TRBJ2-2 TRBV7-9 . TRBD2 CASSLARGGTNTGELFF TGTGCCAGCAGCTTAGCGCGGGGGGGCACGAACACCGGGGAGCTGTTTTTT
TRBJ2-7 TRBV6-6 . TRBD1 CASSYGGQGYEQYF TGTGCCAGCAGTTACGGGGGACAGGGGTACGAGCAGTACTTC
TRBJ2-1 TRBV7-6 . . CASSDQRGFEQFF TGTGCCAGCAGCGACCAGAGAGGGTTTGAGCAGTTCTTC
TRBJ2-1 TRBV11-1 . TRBD2 CASSLVRGGPGNEQFF TGTGCCAGCAGCTTAGTTCGGGGGGGGCCTGGAAATGAGCAGTTCTTC
TRBJ1-1 TRBV9 . . CASSLVPSTGVNTEAFF TGTGCCAGCAGCCTAGTCCCCTCCACAGGAGTGAACACTGAAGCTTTCTTT
TRBJ2-2 TRBV28 . . CASSEGGTGELFF TGTGCCAGCAGTGAAGGGGGCACCGGGGAGCTGTTTTTT
TRBJ1-1 TRBV28 once TRBD1 CASRGTGGPNTEAFF TGTGCCAGCAGGGGGACAGGGGGTCCGAACACTGAAGCTTTCTTT
TRBJ1-3 TRBV9 once TRBD1 CASSLSDRDTSNTIYF TGTGCCAGCAGCTTATCGGACAGGGATACTTCAAACACCATATATTTT
TRBJ2-3 TRBV11-2 . . CASSLTPPKTDTQYF TGTGCCAGCAGCTTAACCCCCCCGAAAACAGATACGCAGTATTTT
TRBJ2-1 TRBV9 . TRBD2 CASSPGSGIYNEQFF TGTGCCAGCAGCCCCGGTAGCGGGATCTACAATGAGCAGTTCTTC
TRBJ2-3 TRBV28 . . CASSSTVPDSYTDTQYF TGTGCCAGCAGTTCAACGGTCCCGGACAGCTACACAGATACGCAGTATTTT
TRBJ2-5 TRBV9 once TRBD1 CASSDRDRPQETQYF TGTGCCAGCAGCGACCGGGACAGGCCCCAAGAGACCCAGTACTTC
TRBJ2-3 TRBV9 . . CASSVQGGLTDTQYF TGTGCCAGCAGCGTACAGGGGGGATTAACAGATACGCAGTATTTT
TRBJ1-1 TRBV5-6 . TRBD1 CASSWRLTGGNTEAFF TGTGCCAGCAGCTGGAGGCTAACAGGGGGCAACACTGAAGCTTTCTTT
TRBJ2-7 TRBV5-6 . . CASSLGGGGTYEQYF TGTGCCAGCAGCTTGGGAGGAGGCGGAACCTACGAGCAGTACTTC
TRBJ2-7 TRBV19 . TRBD1 CASSISGQGSYEQYF TGTGCCAGTAGTATCTCAGGACAGGGCTCCTACGAGCAGTACTTC
TRBJ2-3 TRBV9 . TRBD2 CASSPWTSGRFTDTQYF TGTGCCAGCAGCCCATGGACTAGCGGGAGATTTACAGATACGCAGTATTTT
TRBJ1-1 TRBV19 . TRBD1 CASSTIPTGDTEAFF TGTGCCAGTAGTACGATACCGACAGGGGACACTGAAGCTTTCTTT
TRBJ1-1 TRBV5-1 once . CASSLAEGGDTEAFF TGCGCCAGCAGCTTGGCCGAGGGGGGCGACACTGAAGCTTTCTTT
TRBJ2-1 TRBV27 . . CASSLGDQFYNEQFF TGTGCCAGCAGTTTAGGGGATCAGTTCTACAATGAGCAGTTCTTC
TRBJ2-7 TRBV6-5 . TRBD2 CASTSSGSYEQYF TGTGCCAGCACGTCTAGCGGTTCCTACGAGCAGTACTTC
TRBJ2-7 TRBV29-1 once . CSVENEGLPGYEQYF TGCAGCGTTGAGAATGAGGGCTTACCGGGCTACGAGCAGTACTTC
TRBJ1-2 TRBV30 . . CAWSPISANYGYTF TGTGCCTGGAGTCCGATTTCGGCCAACTATGGCTACACCTTC
TRBJ2-2 TRBV29-1 . TRBD2 CSVGLAGKYTGELFF TGCAGCGTTGGACTAGCGGGAAAGTACACCGGGGAGCTGTTTTTT
TRBJ2-7 TRBV7-9 . TRBD2 CASSLYRGGDDEQYF TGTGCCAGCAGCTTATATCGCGGGGGGGACGACGAGCAGTACTTC
TRBJ1-1 TRBV7-9 . . CASSLVAPLNTEAFF TGTGCCAGCAGCTTAGTAGCCCCCCTAAACACTGAAGCTTTCTTT
TRBJ1-1 TRBV28 . . CASSTRRHTEAFF TGTGCCAGCAGTACAAGGCGGCACACTGAAGCTTTCTTT
TRBJ1-2 TRBV5-6 . . CASSLAVGSYGYTF TGTGCCAGCAGCTTGGCAGTGGGGAGCTATGGCTACACCTTC
TRBJ2-7 TRBV5-1 . TRBD2 CASSLDGLAGTYEQYF TGCGCCAGCAGCTTGGACGGACTAGCGGGGACCTACGAGCAGTACTTC
TRBJ2-1 TRBV10-2 . TRBD2 CASSEPRTSLDEQFF TGCGCCAGCAGTGAGCCGAGGACTAGCCTGGATGAGCAGTTCTTC
TRBJ1-2 TRBV16 . TRBD1 CASSPGTGDIYGYTF TGTGCCAGCAGCCCCGGGACAGGGGATATATATGGCTACACCTTC
TRBJ2-1 TRBV2 . . CASTLSYNEQFF TGTGCCAGCACGCTCAGTTACAATGAGCAGTTCTTC
TRBJ2-2 TRBV7-9 . TRBD2 CASSQLAGLPPGTGELFF TGTGCCAGCAGTCAATTAGCGGGACTCCCTCCGGGCACCGGGGAGCTGTTTTTT
TRBJ1-2 TRBV19 once . CASSDGYGYTF TGTGCCAGTAGTGACGGCTATGGCTACACCTTC
TRBJ1-6 TRBV5-3 . . CARSFRGSGYNSPLHF TGTGCCAGAAGCTTTCGTGGTTCGGGGTATAATTCACCCCTCCACTTT
TRBJ2-7 TRBV4-1 . TRBD1 CASSQDGTVVYEQYF TGCGCCAGCAGCCAAGACGGGACAGTCGTATACGAGCAGTACTTC
TRBJ2-7 TRBV5-1 . . CASSYQGAQYF TGCGCCAGCAGCTATCAGGGTGCGCAGTACTTC
TRBJ2-5 TRBV7-6 . . CASSLVVEETQYF TGTGCCAGCAGCTTAGTCGTAGAAGAGACCCAGTACTTC
TRBJ1-5 TRBV30 . . CAWSYGTHSNQPQHF TGTGCCTGGAGCTACGGGACTCATAGCAATCAGCCCCAGCATTTT
TRBJ2-1 TRBV5-1 few . CASSFIGPSSYNEQFF TGCGCCAGCAGCTTCATCGGTCCAAGCTCCTACAATGAGCAGTTCTTC
TRBJ1-5 TRBV27 . . CASSFGRNQPQHF TGTGCCAGCAGTTTTGGACGAAATCAGCCCCAGCATTTT
TRBJ1-1 TRBV19 . . CASSKEMGIWNTEAFF TGTGCCAGTAGTAAGGAGATGGGCATATGGAACACTGAAGCTTTCTTT
TRBJ2-7 TRBV5-1 . TRBD2 CASSLGLAVTYEQYF TGCGCCAGCAGCTTGGGACTAGCGGTGACCTACGAGCAGTACTTC
TRBJ1-4 TRBV27 . . CASSLLGVAGGASGEKLFF TGTGCCAGCAGTTTATTGGGTGTCGCGGGTGGCGCTAGTGGTGAAAAACTGTTTTTT
TRBJ1-2 TRBV13 . TRBD1 CASSQTDRGYGYTF TGTGCCAGCAGCCAGACCGACAGGGGCTATGGCTACACCTTC
TRBJ2-3 TRBV27 . TRBD2 CASSSRIAGVSDTQYF TGTGCCAGCAGTTCCCGGATAGCGGGGGTTTCAGATACGCAGTATTTT